Listed here are 30 T cell receptor beta chains from one sample, sequenced in a study of blood T cell repertoires in COVID-19. Libraries were prepared by immunoSEQ multiplex PCR; TCRdb keeps only in-frame clonotypes and omits some of them. The repertoire holds about 59,000 clones, with roughly four fifths as singletons. Sequencing was performed on peripheral blood. The receptors stem from a woman of 80 years or more with acute or convalescent COVID-19.

The chain links TRBV7-2 to TRBJ2-5, with D possibly TRBD1 on 6 matching bases. The V end lost 1 base, the J end lost 5 bases, and 17 bases lay between the germline ends. Germline V gene lookup returns CDR1 SGHTA and CDR2 FQGNSA. The CDR3 contains 16 residues. The CDR3 reads CASSLDLLSGHETQYF. CDR3 nucleotides: TGTGCCAGCAGCTTAGACCTACTTTCGGGACACGAGACCCAGTACTTC.

This chain connects TRBV29-1 to TRBJ1-2, with TRBD1 identical over 8 bases. This CDR3 is 13 amino acids long. The germline CDR1 and CDR2 sequences are SQVTM and ANQGSEA. V shed 7 bases, J shed 7 bases, and the junction held 11 bases outside the gene matches. The CDR3 is CSALGQGAVGYTF. CDR3 DNA: TGCAGCGCTTTAGGCCAGGGGGCGGTTGGCTACACCTTC.

This chain links TRBV4-2 with TRBJ2-1; maybe TRBD2 (7 bases). From germline, CDR1 is LGHNA and CDR2 YNFKEQ. V lost 1 base and J 9 bases, leaving 22 bases between the germline ends. The CDR3 has 17 residues. The DNA of the CDR3 is TGTGCCAGCAGCCAAGGAGGGGGACTGGGGACTACAATTGAGCAGTTCTTC. Protein product: CASSQGGGLGTTIEQFF.

The chain carries TRBV4-2 and TRBJ2-7, with 7 bases that match TRBD2. Germline V gives CDR1 LGHNA, CDR2 YNFKEQ. J gave up 5 bases and V 4 bases, and 8 bases lay outside the gene matches. The CDR3 has 14 residues. This CDR3 is CASSPGGEIHEQYF. CDR3 nucleotides: TGTGCCAGCAGCCCTGGGGGGGAGATCCACGAGCAGTACTTC.

This chain links TRBV28 with TRBJ2-6; 11 bases match TRBD1. The CDR3 sequence is 17 residues long. Trimming took 4 bases from V and 0 from J; bases not matched to a gene: 2. Germline loops: CDR1 MDHEN, CDR2 SYDVKM. This chain's CDR3 is CASSYGTGGSGANVLTF. CDR3 in DNA: TGTGCCAGCAGTTACGGGACAGGGGGCTCTGGGGCCAACGTCCTGACTTTC.

This sequence joins TRBV6-5 and TRBJ2-7; a weak D match, TRBD2 (6 bases). V lost 6 bases and J 1 base, leaving 10 bases between the germline ends. Germline V gene lookup returns CDR1 MNHEY and CDR2 SVGAGI. The CDR3 runs 13 residues. Written as DNA, the CDR3 is TGTGCCAGCAGAGCGGGTGCGTCCTACGAGCAGTACTTC. Translating gives CASRAGASYEQYF.

The genes are TRBV5-5 and TRBJ2-7; tentative D call: TRBD2 (5 bases). The CDR3 is 15 residues long. Trimming removed 4 bases from V and 1 base from J, with 15 bases in between. CDR1 SGHKS and CDR2 YYEKEE come from the germline V gene (reference sequence). CDR3 sequence reads: CASSTAFSVSYEQYF. As DNA, the CDR3 is TGTGCCAGCAGCACAGCCTTTAGCGTTTCCTACGAGCAGTACTTC.

This clone was seen more than once but under ten times. The chain carries TRBV5-1 and TRBJ2-6; no clear D. The germline CDR1 and CDR2 sequences are SGHRS and YFSETQ. Trimming took off 1 base at V and 2 bases at J, with 7 bases between the two ends. This CDR3 spans 15 amino acids. This chain's CDR3 is CASSLTPPGANVLTF. CDR3 DNA: TGCGCCAGCAGCTTGACTCCCCCTGGGGCCAACGTCCTGACTTTC.

The count of this clone is one. V gene TRBV12-3 or TRBV12-4 combines with J gene TRBJ2-7; 7 positions agree with TRBD2. The CDR3 runs 12 residues. V lost 4 bases to trimming and J lost 4 bases; unmatched junction nucleotides: 1. The CDR3, as DNA: TGTGCCAGCAGTTGGGGGGGTTACGAGCAGTACTTC. It codes for CASSWGGYEQYF.

The CDR3 protein is CASSYRRRQNEAFF. The CDR3 DNA is TGTGCCAGCAGCTACAGGAGAAGACAGAATGAAGCTTTCTTT. The chain links TRBV7-8 to TRBJ1-1, with D possibly being TRBD1 (5 bases). The V gene's germline CDR1 is SGHVS and CDR2 FQNEAQ. V was pared by 4 bases and J by 7 bases, with 16 bases between. The CDR3 spans 14 residues.

This chain connects TRBV7-9 to TRBJ1-2; 9 nucleotides line up with TRBD1. After removal of 0 bases from V and 7 bases from J, the junction contained 6 bases not matched to a gene. Germline V lookup: CDR1 SEHNR, CDR2 FQNEAQ (reference sequence). The CDR3 extends over 15 amino acids. The CDR3 bases are TGTGCCAGCAGCTTAGCCCGTGACAGGGGGGCTGGCTACACCTTC. Translation gives CASSLARDRGAGYTF.

V and J are TRBV11-2 and TRBJ2-1, with unresolved D. The V and J ends lost 1 base and 1 base respectively, with 8 bases between them. The CDR3 sequence is 15 residues long. From germline, CDR1 is SGHAT and CDR2 FQNNGV. In nucleotides, the CDR3 is TGTGCCAGCAGCTTAGTGGTCGGTTCCTACAATGAGCAGTTCTTC. It encodes CASSLVVGSYNEQFF.

This clone was counted a few times. The chain carries TRBV9 and TRBJ1-1; 7 bases are shared with TRBD1. Germline-derived CDR1 and CDR2 are SGDLS and YYNGEE. J lost 4 bases, V lost 4 bases, and 10 bases had no gene match. CDR3 size: 15 residues. For the CDR3, the DNA is TGTGCCAGCAGCCCTCAAGGGGGCGCAAGCACTGAAGCTTTCTTT. Its translation: CASSPQGGASTEAFF.

This clone was detected a few times. The chain joins TRBV19 to TRBJ2-7; D is possibly TRBD1 (5 bases). Germline-derived CDR1 and CDR2 are LNHDA and SQIVND (reference sequence). V was clipped by 8 bases and J by 1 base, with 15 bases between them. The CDR3 has 14 residues. The CDR3 spells CASGPRAESYEQYF. In DNA form, the CDR3 reads TGTGCCAGTGGACCCAGGGCAGAATCCTACGAGCAGTACTTC.

The gene calls are TRBV3-1 (or the pseudogene TRBV3-2) and TRBJ2-7; TRBD2 matches 8 bases. Germline V gives CDR1 LGHDT, CDR2 YNNKEL (reference sequence). The J segment lost 6 bases and the V segment lost 0 bases, leaving 13 bases of the junction unmatched. The CDR3 length is 17 residues. The CDR3 here is CASSQDRSSGLFGEQYF. In nucleotides, the CDR3 is TGTGCCAGCAGCCAAGATAGGTCTAGCGGGTTGTTTGGCGAGCAGTACTTC.

This clone was counted between two and nine times. The genes are TRBV9 and TRBJ1-1, with a weak D call TRBD1 (6 bases). The length of the CDR3 is 15 residues. Trimming removed 0 bases at V and 1 base at J, with 10 bases between. Germline values: CDR1 SGDLS, CDR2 YYNGEE. The CDR3 loop is CASSVAPTGNTEAFF. The CDR3 DNA follows: TGTGCCAGCAGCGTAGCCCCGACAGGGAACACTGAAGCTTTCTTT.

The chain has TRBV3-1 (or the pseudogene TRBV3-2) and TRBJ1-4; no clear D gene. Germline values: CDR1 LGHDT, CDR2 YNNKEL (reference sequence). The CDR3 sequence is 14 residues long. V gave up 1 base and J gave up 5 bases, with 8 bases separating them. The CDR3 DNA reads as TGTGCCAGCAGCCAAGCGGAGGGCAATGAAAAACTGTTTTTT. It is translated as CASSQAEGNEKLFF.

The genes are TRBV3-1 (or the pseudogene TRBV3-2) and TRBJ1-4; D is perhaps TRBD1 (5 bases). V was cut by 4 bases and J by 7 bases, with 19 bases left in between. The germline CDR1 and CDR2 sequences are LGHDT and YNNKEL (reference sequence). The CDR3 consists of 16 residues. The CDR3: CASSPSIGTGGEKLFF. CDR3 bases: TGTGCCAGCAGCCCGTCAATCGGGACTGGAGGTGAAAAACTGTTTTTT.

The chain carries TRBV27 and TRBJ1-2; D gene uncertain. This CDR3 comprises 14 residues. The V gene's germline CDR1 is MNHEY and CDR2 SMNVEV (reference sequence). V was pared by 5 bases and J by 7 bases, with 17 bases between. CDR3 sequence: CASSARTAGGGYTF. As DNA, the CDR3 is TGTGCCAGCAGTGCCCGGACGGCCGGAGGTGGCTACACCTTC.

The chain links TRBV10-1 to TRBJ2-3, with 7 bases aligning to TRBD2. Germline CDR1 WNHNN, CDR2 SYGVQD (reference sequence). Unmatched junction bases numbered 6, after V lost 8 bases and J lost 4 bases. The CDR3 loop spans 13 amino acids. The CDR3 loop is CASGIGGSDTQYF. The CDR3 DNA follows: TGCGCCAGCGGGATCGGGGGGTCAGATACGCAGTATTTT.

V and J are TRBV7-2 and TRBJ1-5; 9 bases match TRBD1. Germline V gives CDR1 SGHTA, CDR2 FQGNSA. V lost 5 bases and J lost 4; bases outside the gene matches: 3. This CDR3 comprises 14 residues. CDR3 region: CASSTTGGNQPQHF. The CDR3 DNA follows: TGTGCCAGCAGCACGACAGGGGGGAATCAGCCCCAGCATTTT.

This chain uses TRBV27 with TRBJ2-5; D perhaps matches TRBD2 (6 bases). In germline, CDR1 is MNHEY, CDR2 SMNVEV (reference sequence). Trimming removed 2 bases at V and 3 bases at J, with 13 bases between. The CDR3 spans 15 residues. The CDR3 here is CASSLRRTKKETQYF. Written as DNA, the CDR3 is TGTGCCAGCAGTTTACGCAGGACTAAGAAAGAGACCCAGTACTTC.

The V call is TRBV7-3, the J call TRBJ2-7; 16 bases are a match to TRBD2. The CDR3 totals 17 residues. With V trimmed by 4 bases and J by 6 bases, 9 bases remained unmatched. Germline-derived CDR1 and CDR2 are SGHTA and FQGTGA. DNA for the CDR3: TGTGCCAGCAGCTCAAGGGGACTAGCGGGAGGGGGTGGCGAGCAGTACTTC. Its protein is CASSSRGLAGGGGEQYF. The variable domain in full, with the rest retrieved from reference TRBV7-3 and TRBJ2-7, is GAGVSQTPSNKVTEKGKYVELRCDPISGHTALYWYRQSLGQGPEFLIYFQGTGAADDSGLPNDRFFAVRPEGSVSTLKIQRTERGDSAVYLCASSSRGLAGGGGEQYFGPGTRLTVT.

The chain combines TRBV11-2 with TRBJ2-1; D is possibly TRBD1 (5 bases). Germline V gives CDR1 SGHAT, CDR2 FQNNGV. V lost 3 bases to trimming and J lost 8 bases, with 8 bases between them. The CDR3 runs to 12 residues. In nucleotides, the CDR3 is TGTGCCAGCAGCTTCAGACAGTATGAGCAGTTCTTC. It encodes CASSFRQYEQFF.

The gene calls are TRBV7-8 and TRBJ2-1, with D hard to call. From germline, CDR1 is SGHVS and CDR2 FQNEAQ. CDR3 length equals 15 residues. The V end was cut by 8 bases, the J end by 8 bases, with 22 bases between. The CDR3 loop is CASLQTAASLDEQFF. CDR3 sequence (DNA): TGTGCCAGCCTGCAGACGGCGGCCTCGCTCGATGAGCAGTTCTTC.

V is TRBV18 and J is TRBJ2-5; the match to TRBD2 covers 7 bases. Looked up from germline, CDR1 is KGHSH and CDR2 is LQKENI. The junction had 4 bases not matched to a gene; V was cut back by 3 bases and J by 0 bases. CDR3 length equals 15 residues. CDR3 protein: CASSPAGGYQETQYF. DNA of the CDR3: TGTGCCAGCTCACCGGCCGGGGGGTACCAAGAGACCCAGTACTTC. Combining the CDR3 with reference TRBV18 and TRBJ2-5 gives the whole variable domain NAGVMQNPRHLVRRRGQEARLRCSPMKGHSHVYWYRQLPEEGLKFMVYLQKENIIDESGMPKERFSAEFPKEGPSILRIQQVVRGDSAAYFCASSPAGGYQETQYFGPGTRLLVL.

The V gene is TRBV9, the J gene TRBJ1-6; 11 bases fit TRBD1. The germline gives CDR1 SGDLS, CDR2 YYNGEE. The length of the CDR3 is 17 residues. The J segment lost 5 bases and the V segment lost 2 bases, leaving 6 bases of the junction unmatched. The CDR3 sequence is CASSVSGQGADNSPLHF. Written as DNA, the CDR3 is TGTGCCAGCAGCGTTTCTGGACAGGGGGCTGATAATTCACCCCTCCACTTT. Variable domain in full (rest from reference TRBV9 and TRBJ1-6): DSGVTQTPKHLITATGQRVTLRCSPRSGDLSVYWYQQSLDQGLQFLIQYYNGEERAKGNILERFSAQQFPDLHSELNLSSLELGDSALYFCASSVSGQGADNSPLHFGNGTRLTVT.

This clone was seen a single time. The gene calls are TRBV25-1 and TRBJ1-2, with D tentatively TRBD1 (5 bases). The CDR3 contains 14 residues. Germline-derived CDR1 and CDR2 are MGHDK and SYGVNS. V was clipped by 0 bases and J by 4 bases, with 9 bases between them. The CDR3 sequence is CASSEYGAAYGYTF. The CDR3 region has the DNA TGTGCCAGCAGTGAATATGGGGCTGCCTATGGCTACACCTTC.

V and J are TRBV3-1 (or the pseudogene TRBV3-2) and TRBJ2-7; D remains ambiguous. V lost 1 base and J lost 4, with 8 bases in between. This CDR3 is built from 13 residues. CDR1 LGHDT and CDR2 YNNKEL come from the germline V gene (reference sequence). This CDR3 is CASSQGLGYEQYF. DNA of the CDR3: TGTGCCAGCAGCCAAGGGCTCGGGTACGAGCAGTACTTC.

This sequence joins TRBV19 and TRBJ2-1; 8 bases fit TRBD2. Per germline, CDR1 LNHDA and CDR2 SQIVND (reference sequence). The CDR3 loop spans 15 amino acids. V trimming: 5 bases; J trimming: 4 bases; junction bases outside the gene matches: 7. This CDR3 is CASSASGYTYNEQFF. The CDR3 bases are TGTGCCAGTAGTGCTAGCGGGTACACATACAATGAGCAGTTCTTC.